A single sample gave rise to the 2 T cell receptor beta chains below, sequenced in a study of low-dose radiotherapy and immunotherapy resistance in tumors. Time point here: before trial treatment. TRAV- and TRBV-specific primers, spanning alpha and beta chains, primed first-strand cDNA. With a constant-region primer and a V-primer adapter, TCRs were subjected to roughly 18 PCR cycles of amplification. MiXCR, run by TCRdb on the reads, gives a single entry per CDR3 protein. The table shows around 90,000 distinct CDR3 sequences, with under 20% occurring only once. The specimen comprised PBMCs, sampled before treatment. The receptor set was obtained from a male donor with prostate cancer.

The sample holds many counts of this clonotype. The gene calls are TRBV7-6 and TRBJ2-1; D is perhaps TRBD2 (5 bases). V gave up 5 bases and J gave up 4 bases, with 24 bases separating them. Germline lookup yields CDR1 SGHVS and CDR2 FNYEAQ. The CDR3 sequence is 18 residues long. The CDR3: CASSDPRGSRPGYNEQFF. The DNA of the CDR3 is TGTGCCAGCAGCGACCCCCGTGGGAGCCGGCCTGGATACAATGAGCAGTTCTTC.

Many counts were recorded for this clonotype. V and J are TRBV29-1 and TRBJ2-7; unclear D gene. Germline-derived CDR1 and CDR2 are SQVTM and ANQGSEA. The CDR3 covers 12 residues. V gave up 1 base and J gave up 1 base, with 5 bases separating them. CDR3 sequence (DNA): TGCAGCGTTGAAGGAAGGTCCTACGAGCAGTACTTC. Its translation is CSVEGRSYEQYF.